This TCR beta chain was captured by sequencing in a study of cytomegalovirus exposure and HLA in healthy donors. CDR3 size: 15 residues. Germline V gene data show CDR1 as MNHEY and CDR2 as SMNVEV (reference sequence). After removal of 6 bases from V and 4 bases from J, the junction contained 8 bases not matched to a gene. 13 Jbeta primers and 60 Vbeta primers were used for the PCR. Only in-frame clones appear in the TCRdb table, and some are missing; sequencing was by immunoSEQ multiplex PCR. The table records 180,000 or so clones, around 70% of them present only once. The chain combines TRBV27 with TRBJ2-1; the match to TRBD2 covers 8 bases. Sequencing was performed on PBMCs. The receptor was derived from a male donor in good health and CMV-seronegative. The CDR3 DNA sequence: TGTGCCAGCAGCGCTGCGGGGGGCGGGTACAATGAGCAGTTCTTC. This encodes CASSAAGGGYNEQFF.